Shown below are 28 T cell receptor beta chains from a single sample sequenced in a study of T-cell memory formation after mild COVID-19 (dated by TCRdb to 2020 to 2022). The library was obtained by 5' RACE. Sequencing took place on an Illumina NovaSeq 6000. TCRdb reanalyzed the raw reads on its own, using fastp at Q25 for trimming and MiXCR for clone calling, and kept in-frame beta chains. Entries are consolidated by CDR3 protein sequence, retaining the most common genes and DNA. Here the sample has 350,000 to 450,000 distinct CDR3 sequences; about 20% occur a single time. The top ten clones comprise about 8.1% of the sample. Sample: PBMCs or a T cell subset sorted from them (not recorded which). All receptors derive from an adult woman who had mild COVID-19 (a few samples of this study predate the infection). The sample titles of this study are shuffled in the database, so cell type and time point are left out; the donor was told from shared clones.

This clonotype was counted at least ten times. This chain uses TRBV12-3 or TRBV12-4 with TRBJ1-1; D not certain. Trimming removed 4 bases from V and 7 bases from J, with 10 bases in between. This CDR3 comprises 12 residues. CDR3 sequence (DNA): TGTGCCAGCAGTTCCCGACCCCTTGAAGCTTTCTTT. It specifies CASSSRPLEAFF.

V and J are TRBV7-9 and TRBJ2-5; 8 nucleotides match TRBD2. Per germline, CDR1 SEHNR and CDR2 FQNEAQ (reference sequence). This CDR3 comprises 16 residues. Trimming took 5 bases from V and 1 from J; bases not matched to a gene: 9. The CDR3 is CASSPPLAGSQETQYF. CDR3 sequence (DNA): TGTGCCAGCAGCCCCCCGCTAGCGGGCAGCCAAGAGACCCAGTACTTC.

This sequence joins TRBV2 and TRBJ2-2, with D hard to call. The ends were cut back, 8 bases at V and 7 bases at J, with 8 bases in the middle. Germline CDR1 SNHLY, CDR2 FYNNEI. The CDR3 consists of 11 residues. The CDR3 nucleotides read TGTGCCAGCGAAAGTAACGGGGAGCTGTTTTTT. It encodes CASESNGELFF. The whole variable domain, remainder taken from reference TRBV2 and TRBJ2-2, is EPEVTQTPSHQVTQMGQEVILRCVPISNHLYFYWYRQILGQKVEFLVSFYNNEISEKSEIFDDQFSVERPDGSNFTLKIRSTKLEDSAMYFCASESNGELFFGEGSRLTVL.

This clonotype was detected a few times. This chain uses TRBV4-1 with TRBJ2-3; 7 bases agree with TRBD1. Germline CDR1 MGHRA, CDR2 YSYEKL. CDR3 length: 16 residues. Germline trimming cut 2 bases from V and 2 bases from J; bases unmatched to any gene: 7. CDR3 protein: CASSQSRDSFTDTQYF. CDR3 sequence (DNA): TGCGCCAGCAGCCAATCGAGGGACAGCTTCACAGATACGCAGTATTTT.

In nucleotides, the CDR3 is TGCGCCAGCAGCTTGGAGTGGAAAGGGGCTGAAGCTTTCTTT. Translation gives CASSLEWKGAEAFF. The chain combines TRBV5-1 with TRBJ1-1; a weak D match, TRBD1 (5 bases). CDR1 is SGHRS and CDR2 is YFSETQ in the germline V gene. The CDR3 has 14 amino acids. The germline V and J ends were trimmed by 0 bases and 6 bases, with 12 bases remaining between them. Complete variable domain (other parts from reference TRBV5-1 and TRBJ1-1): KAGVTQTPRYLIKTRGQQVTLSCSPISGHRSVSWYQQTPGQGLQFLFEYFSETQRNKGNFPGRFSGRQFSNSRSEMNVSTLELGDSALYLCASSLEWKGAEAFFGQGTRLTVV.

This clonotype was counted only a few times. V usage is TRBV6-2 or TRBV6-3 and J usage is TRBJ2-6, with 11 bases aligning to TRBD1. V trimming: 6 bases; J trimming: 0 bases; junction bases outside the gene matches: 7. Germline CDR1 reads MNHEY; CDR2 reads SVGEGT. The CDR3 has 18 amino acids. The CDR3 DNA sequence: TGTGCCAGCAGCCCTGTCGGGACAGGGGGCTCTGGGGCCAACGTCCTGACTTTC. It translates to CASSPVGTGGSGANVLTF.

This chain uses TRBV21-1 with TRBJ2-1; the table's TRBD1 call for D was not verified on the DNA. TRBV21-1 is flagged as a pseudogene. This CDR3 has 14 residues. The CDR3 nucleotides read TGTGCCAGCAGCCCCCGGGACAGGGGGAATGAGCAGTTCTTC. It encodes CASSPRDRGNEQFF.

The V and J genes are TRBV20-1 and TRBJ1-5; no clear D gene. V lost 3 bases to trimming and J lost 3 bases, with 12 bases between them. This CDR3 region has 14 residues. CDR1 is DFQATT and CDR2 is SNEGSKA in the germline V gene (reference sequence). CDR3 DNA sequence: TGCAGTGCTAGCTGGACTGTTTCCAATCAGCCCCAGCATTTT. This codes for CSASWTVSNQPQHF.

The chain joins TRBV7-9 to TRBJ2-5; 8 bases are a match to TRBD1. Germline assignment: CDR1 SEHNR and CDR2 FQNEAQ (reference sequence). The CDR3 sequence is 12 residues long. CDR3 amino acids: CASQGAKETQYF. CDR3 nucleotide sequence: TGTGCTAGTCAGGGGGCGAAGGAGACCCAGTACTTC.

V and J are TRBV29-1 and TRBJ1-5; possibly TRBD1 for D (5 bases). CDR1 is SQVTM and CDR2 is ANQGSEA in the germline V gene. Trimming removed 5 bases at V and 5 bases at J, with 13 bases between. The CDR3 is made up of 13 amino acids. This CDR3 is CSVLWGSDQPQHF. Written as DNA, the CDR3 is TGCAGCGTTTTATGGGGGTCCGATCAGCCCCAGCATTTT.

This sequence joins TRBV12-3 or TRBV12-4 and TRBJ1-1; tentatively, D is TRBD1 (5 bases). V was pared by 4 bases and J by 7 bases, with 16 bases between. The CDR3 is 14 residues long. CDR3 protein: CASSSRAVGSEAFF. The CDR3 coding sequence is TGTGCCAGCAGTTCCAGGGCCGTCGGTAGTGAAGCTTTCTTT.

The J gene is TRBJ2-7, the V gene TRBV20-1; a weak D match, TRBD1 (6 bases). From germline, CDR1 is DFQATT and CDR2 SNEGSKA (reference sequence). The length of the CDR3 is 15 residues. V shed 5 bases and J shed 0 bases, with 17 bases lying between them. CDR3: CSAGPDSRLSYEQYF. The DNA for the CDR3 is TGCAGTGCTGGCCCGGACAGCCGTCTCTCCTACGAGCAGTACTTC.

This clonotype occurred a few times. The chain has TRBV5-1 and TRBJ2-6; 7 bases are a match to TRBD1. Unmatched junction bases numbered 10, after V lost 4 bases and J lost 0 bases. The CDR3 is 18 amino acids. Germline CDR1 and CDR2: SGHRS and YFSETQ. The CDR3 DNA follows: TGCGCCAGCAGCCCGGACGGACAGGCTATCTCTGGGGCCAACGTCCTGACTTTC. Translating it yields CASSPDGQAISGANVLTF.

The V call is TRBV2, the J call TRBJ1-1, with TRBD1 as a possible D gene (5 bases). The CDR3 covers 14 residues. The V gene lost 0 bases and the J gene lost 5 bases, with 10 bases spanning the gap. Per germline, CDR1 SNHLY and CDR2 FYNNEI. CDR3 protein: CASSEANGGTEAFF. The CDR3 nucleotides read TGTGCCAGCAGTGAAGCGAACGGGGGTACTGAAGCTTTCTTT.

The CDR3 spells CASRGGTNEKLFF. CDR3 DNA sequence: TGTGCCAGCAGAGGCGGAACAAATGAAAAACTGTTTTTT. This chain uses TRBV7-9 with TRBJ1-4; no clear D. CDR1 and CDR2 from the germline V gene are SEHNR and FQNEAQ (reference sequence). Deletions cut 6 bases from V and 5 bases from J, with 10 bases between. The CDR3 covers 13 residues. The whole variable domain, filled in from reference TRBV7-9 and TRBJ1-4, reads DTGVSQNPRHKITKRGQNVTFRCDPISEHNRLYWYRQTLGQGPEFLTYFQNEAQLEKSRLLSDRFSAERPKGSFSTLEIQRTEQGDSAMYLCASRGGTNEKLFFGSGTQLSVL.

DNA of the CDR3: TGTGCCAGCAGAACCACTTATGGGGGGTTGCGGTCTGGAAACACCATATATTTT. Its protein is CASRTTYGGLRSGNTIYF. The gene calls are TRBV13 and TRBJ1-3, with D possibly being TRBD1 (5 bases). The CDR3 has 18 amino acids. Germline V gives CDR1 PRHDT, CDR2 FYEKMQ (reference sequence). The V gene lost 6 bases and the J gene lost 1 base, with 22 bases spanning the gap.

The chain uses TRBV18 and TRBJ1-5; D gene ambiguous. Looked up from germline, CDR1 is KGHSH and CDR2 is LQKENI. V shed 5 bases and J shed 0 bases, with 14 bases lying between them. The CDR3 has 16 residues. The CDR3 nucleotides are TGTGCCAGCTCATCAGCCACAGTTTATAGCAATCAGCCCCAGCATTTT. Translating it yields CASSSATVYSNQPQHF.

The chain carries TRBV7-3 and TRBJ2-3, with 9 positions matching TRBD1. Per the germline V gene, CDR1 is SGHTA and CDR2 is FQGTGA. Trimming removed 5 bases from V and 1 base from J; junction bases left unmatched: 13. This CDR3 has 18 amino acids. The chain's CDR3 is CASSPHRTGETRTDTQYF. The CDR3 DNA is TGTGCCAGCAGCCCCCACCGGACAGGGGAAACCCGCACAGATACGCAGTATTTT.

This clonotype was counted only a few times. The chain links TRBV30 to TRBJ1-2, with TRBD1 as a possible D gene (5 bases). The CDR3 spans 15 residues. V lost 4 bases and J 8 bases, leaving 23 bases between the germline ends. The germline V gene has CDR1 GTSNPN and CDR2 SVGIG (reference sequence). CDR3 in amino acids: CAWTFRGYPHGGYTF. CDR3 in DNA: TGTGCCTGGACGTTTAGGGGCTACCCCCACGGGGGCTACACCTTC. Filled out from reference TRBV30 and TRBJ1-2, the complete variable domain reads SQTIHQWPATLVQPVGSPLSLECTVEGTSNPNLYWYRQAAGRGLQLLFYSVGIGQISSEVPQNLSASRPQDRQFILSSKKLLLSDSGFYLCAWTFRGYPHGGYTFGSGTRLTVV.

The chain's CDR3 is CASSQWAEASGEANSPLHF. In DNA form, the CDR3 reads TGCGCCAGCAGCCAATGGGCTGAAGCGTCAGGAGAGGCGAATTCACCCCTCCACTTT. The V and J genes are TRBV4-1 and TRBJ1-6; no clear D. Germline CDR1 MGHRA, CDR2 YSYEKL. Trimming removed 2 bases from V and 7 bases from J, with 24 bases in between. The CDR3 totals 19 residues.

The CDR3 is CASSQAAGGGTDTQYF. The DNA for the CDR3 is TGTGCCAGCAGCCAAGCAGCGGGAGGGGGGACAGATACGCAGTATTTT. This chain uses TRBV4-2 with TRBJ2-3; 10 bases are shared with TRBD2. The CDR3 totals 16 residues. V lost 1 base and J lost 3; bases outside the gene matches: 4. In germline, CDR1 is LGHNA, CDR2 YNFKEQ.

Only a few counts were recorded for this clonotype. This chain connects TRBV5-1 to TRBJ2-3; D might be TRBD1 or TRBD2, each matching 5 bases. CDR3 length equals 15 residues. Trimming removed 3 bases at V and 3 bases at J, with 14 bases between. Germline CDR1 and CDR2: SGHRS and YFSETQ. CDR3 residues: CASSSDKEATDTQYF. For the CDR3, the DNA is TGCGCCAGCAGCTCGGACAAGGAGGCTACAGATACGCAGTATTTT.

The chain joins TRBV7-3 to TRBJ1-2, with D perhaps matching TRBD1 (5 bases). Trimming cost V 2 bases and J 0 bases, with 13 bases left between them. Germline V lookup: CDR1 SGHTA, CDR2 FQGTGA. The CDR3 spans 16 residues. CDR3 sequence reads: CASSLARQRSNYGYTF. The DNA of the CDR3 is TGTGCCAGCAGCTTAGCCCGACAGAGATCTAACTATGGCTACACCTTC.

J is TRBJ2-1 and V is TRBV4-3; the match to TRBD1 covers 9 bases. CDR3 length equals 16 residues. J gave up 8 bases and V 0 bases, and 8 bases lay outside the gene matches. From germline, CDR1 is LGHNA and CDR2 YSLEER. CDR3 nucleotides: TGCGCCAGCAGCCAAGATTTGGGGACAGGGTTGGATGAGCAGTTCTTC. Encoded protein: CASSQDLGTGLDEQFF.

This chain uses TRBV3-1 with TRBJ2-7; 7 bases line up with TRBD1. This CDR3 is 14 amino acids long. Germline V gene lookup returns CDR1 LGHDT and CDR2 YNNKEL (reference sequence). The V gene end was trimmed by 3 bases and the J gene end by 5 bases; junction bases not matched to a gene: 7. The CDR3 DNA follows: TGTGCCAGCAGCCACAGGGGGTACCCGAACGAGCAGTACTTC. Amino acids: CASSHRGYPNEQYF.

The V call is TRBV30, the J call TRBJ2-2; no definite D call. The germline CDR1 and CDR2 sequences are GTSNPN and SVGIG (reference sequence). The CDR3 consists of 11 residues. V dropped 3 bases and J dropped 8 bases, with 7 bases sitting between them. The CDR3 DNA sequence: TGTGCCTGGAGACTGGGAGGGGAGCTGTTTTTT. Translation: CAWRLGGELFF.

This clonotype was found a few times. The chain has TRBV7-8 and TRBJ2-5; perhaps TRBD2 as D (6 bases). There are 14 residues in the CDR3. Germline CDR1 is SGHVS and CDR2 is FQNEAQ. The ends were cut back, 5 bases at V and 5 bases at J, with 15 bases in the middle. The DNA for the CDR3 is TGTGCCAGCAGCCCCATCGGGGGTGGGGAGACCCAGTACTTC. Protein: CASSPIGGGETQYF.

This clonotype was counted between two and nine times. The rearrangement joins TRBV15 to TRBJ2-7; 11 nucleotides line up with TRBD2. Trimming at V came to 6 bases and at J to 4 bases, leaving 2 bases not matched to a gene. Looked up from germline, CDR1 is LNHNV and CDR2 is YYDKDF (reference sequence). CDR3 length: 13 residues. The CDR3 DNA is TGTGCCACCAGGACTAGCGGGGCTTACGAGCAGTACTTC. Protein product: CATRTSGAYEQYF.